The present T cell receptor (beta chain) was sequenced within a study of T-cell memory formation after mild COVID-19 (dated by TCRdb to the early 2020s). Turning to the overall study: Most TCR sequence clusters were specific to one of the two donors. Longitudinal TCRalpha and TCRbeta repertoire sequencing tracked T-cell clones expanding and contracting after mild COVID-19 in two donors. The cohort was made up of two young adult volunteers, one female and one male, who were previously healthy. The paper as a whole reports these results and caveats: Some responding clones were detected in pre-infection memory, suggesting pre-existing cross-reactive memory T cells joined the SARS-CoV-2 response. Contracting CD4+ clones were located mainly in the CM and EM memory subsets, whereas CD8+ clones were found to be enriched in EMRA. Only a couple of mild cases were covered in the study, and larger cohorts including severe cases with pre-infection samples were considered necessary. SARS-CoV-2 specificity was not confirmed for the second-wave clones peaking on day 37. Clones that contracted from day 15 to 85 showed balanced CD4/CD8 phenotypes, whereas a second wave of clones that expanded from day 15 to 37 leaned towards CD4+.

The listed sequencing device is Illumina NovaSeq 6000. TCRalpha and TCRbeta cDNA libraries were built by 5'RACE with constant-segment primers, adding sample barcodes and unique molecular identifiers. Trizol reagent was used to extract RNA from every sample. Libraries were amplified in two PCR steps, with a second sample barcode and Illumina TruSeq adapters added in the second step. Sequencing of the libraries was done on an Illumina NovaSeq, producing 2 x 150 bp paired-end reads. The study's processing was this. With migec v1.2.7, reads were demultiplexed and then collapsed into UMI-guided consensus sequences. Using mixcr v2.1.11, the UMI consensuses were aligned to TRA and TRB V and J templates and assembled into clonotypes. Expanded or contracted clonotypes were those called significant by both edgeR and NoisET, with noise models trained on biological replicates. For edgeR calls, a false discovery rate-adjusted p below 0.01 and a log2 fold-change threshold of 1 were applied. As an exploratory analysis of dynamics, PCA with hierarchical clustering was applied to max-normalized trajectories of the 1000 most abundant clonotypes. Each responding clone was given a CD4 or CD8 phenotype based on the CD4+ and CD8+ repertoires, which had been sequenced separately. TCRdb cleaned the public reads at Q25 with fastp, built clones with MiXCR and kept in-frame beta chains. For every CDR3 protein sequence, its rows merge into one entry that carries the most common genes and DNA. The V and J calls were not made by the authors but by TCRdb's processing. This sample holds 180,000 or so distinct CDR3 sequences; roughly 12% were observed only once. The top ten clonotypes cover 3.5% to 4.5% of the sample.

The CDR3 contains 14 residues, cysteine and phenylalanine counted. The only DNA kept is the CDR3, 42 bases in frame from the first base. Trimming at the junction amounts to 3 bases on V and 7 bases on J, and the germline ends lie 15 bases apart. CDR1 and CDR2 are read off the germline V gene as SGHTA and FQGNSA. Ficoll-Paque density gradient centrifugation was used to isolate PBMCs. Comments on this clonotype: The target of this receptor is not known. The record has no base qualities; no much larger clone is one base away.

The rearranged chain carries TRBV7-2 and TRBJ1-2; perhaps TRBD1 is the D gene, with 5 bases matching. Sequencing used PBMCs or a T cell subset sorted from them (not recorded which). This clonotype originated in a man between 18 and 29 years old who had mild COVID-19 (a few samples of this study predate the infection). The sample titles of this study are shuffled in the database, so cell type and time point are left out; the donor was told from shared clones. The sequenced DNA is TGTGCCAGCAGCTTTGTGTTCCAGGGTACTGGCTACACCTTC. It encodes CASSFVFQGTGYTF.